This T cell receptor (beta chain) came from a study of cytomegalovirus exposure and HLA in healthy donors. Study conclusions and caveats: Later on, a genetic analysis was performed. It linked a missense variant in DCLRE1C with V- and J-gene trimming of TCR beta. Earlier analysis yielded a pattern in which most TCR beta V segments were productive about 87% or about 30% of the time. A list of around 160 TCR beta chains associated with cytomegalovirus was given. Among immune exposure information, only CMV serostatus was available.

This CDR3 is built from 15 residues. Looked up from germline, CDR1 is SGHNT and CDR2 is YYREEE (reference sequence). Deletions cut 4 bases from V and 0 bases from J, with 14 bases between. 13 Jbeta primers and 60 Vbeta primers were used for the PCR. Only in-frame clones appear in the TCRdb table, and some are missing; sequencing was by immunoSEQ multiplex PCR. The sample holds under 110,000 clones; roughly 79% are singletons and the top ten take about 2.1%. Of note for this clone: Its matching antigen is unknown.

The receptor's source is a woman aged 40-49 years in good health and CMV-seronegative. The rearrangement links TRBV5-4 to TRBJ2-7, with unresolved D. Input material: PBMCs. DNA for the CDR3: TGTGCCAGCAGCAACCCGACACCTCCCTCCTACGAGCAGTACTTC. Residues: CASSNPTPPSYEQYF.